The clone carrying this T cell receptor (beta chain) was recorded many times. What it binds is not known. TCRdb reanalysed the 5' RACE reads using MiXCR and keeps one entry per CDR3 protein. The sample yields hundreds of thousands of distinct CDR3 sequences, 10% to 15% seen once. The entry originates in a study of identical twins. Whole-study results and caveats: Zero-insertion results could be subject to partial confounding by invariant MAIT and iNKT cells. Models underpredicted monozygotic twin sharing of out-of-frame TCR alpha. Out-of-frame alpha sequences common to twins exhibited a surplus of low generation probability. Beta clonotypes that were abundant in cord blood contained fewer insertions, a pattern absent from memory repertoires.

Trimming took 1 base from V and 0 from J, leaving 6 bases between them. Germline lookup yields CDR1 DFQATT and CDR2 SNEGSKA (reference sequence). This CDR3 is built from 13 residues. In addition, the sample was reused for a study of yellow fever vaccine responses in identical twins.

The chain combines TRBV20-1 with TRBJ1-1, with TRBD1 as a possible D gene (5 bases). Sequencing was done on a sample of PBMCs. The clonotype was recovered from a woman aged 18 to 35 in good health. CDR3 nucleotide sequence: TGCAGTGCTAGAGGACAGATGAACACTGAAGCTTTCTTT. Its protein is CSARGQMNTEAFF.